These 26 T cell receptor beta chains share one sample of origin, sequenced in a study of OX40 agonist ivuxolimab in advanced cancers. The assay was immunoSEQ multiplex PCR, and TCRdb's table has in-frame clones only and misses some. The data hold about 64,000 clones, with 84% observed a single time. Sequences were derived from CD4+ or CD8+ T cells sorted from blood, sampled in a trial of the OX40 agonist ivuxolimab. The receptor set was obtained from an adult with an advanced solid tumor such as melanoma, head and neck, liver or kidney cancer.

The genes are TRBV9 and TRBJ2-2; tentative D call: TRBD1 (5 bases). Trimming removed 0 bases from V and 5 bases from J, with 14 bases in between. Germline V gene lookup returns CDR1 SGDLS and CDR2 YYNGEE. The CDR3 has 16 residues. The CDR3 DNA reads TGTGCCAGCAGCGTAGCTACGGCAGGGTTGACCGGGGAGCTGTTTTTT. Amino acids: CASSVATAGLTGELFF.

A few counts support this clone. J is TRBJ2-7 and V is TRBV10-1; D ambiguous. This CDR3 is built from 12 residues. Germline CDR1 is WNHNN and CDR2 is SYGVQD (reference sequence). Trimming removed 6 bases from V and 2 bases from J, with 8 bases in between. The CDR3 spells CASRTVPYEQYF. The DNA of the CDR3 is TGCGCCAGCAGGACCGTCCCCTACGAGCAGTACTTC.

This chain links TRBV11-2 with TRBJ2-3; D not certain. Trimming left V 3 bases short and J 4 bases short, with 8 bases between. Germline V gene data show CDR1 as SGHAT and CDR2 as FQNNGV. The CDR3 contains 13 residues. This CDR3 is CASSFRLADTQYF. The CDR3 DNA reads as TGTGCCAGCAGCTTCCGATTGGCAGATACGCAGTATTTT.

This clone was observed a few times. In the same sample, other DNA sequences code for this CDR3. The chain employs TRBV4-1 and TRBJ2-3; TRBD2 agrees at 9 bases. Germline V gene sequence: CDR1 MGHRA, CDR2 YSYEKL. The CDR3 is 17 amino acids. The ends lost 4 bases at V and 1 base at J; junction bases unmatched: 9. CDR3 sequence reads: CASSLAAAGGGTDTQYF. The CDR3 DNA follows: TGCGCCAGCAGCCTGGCCGCTGCGGGGGGGGGCACAGATACGCAGTATTTT.

The rearrangement joins TRBV11-3 to TRBJ1-1, with TRBD1 as a possible D gene (5 bases). The germline CDR1 and CDR2 sequences are SGHNT and YENEEA. V was shortened by 5 bases and J by 2 bases, with 15 bases between the two germline ends. This CDR3 comprises 15 residues. CDR3 amino acids: CASSPRQRGNTEAFF. CDR3 DNA: TGTGCCAGCAGCCCAAGACAAAGGGGAAACACTGAAGCTTTCTTT.

The V and J genes are TRBV19 and TRBJ1-5; no firm D call. The V and J ends lost 2 bases and 7 bases respectively, with 9 bases between them. The CDR3 contains 13 residues. Germline assignment: CDR1 LNHDA and CDR2 SQIVND (reference sequence). CDR3 sequence reads: CASSISRTQPQHF. The CDR3, as DNA: TGTGCCAGTAGTATAAGTCGAACCCAGCCCCAGCATTTT.

This rearrangement joins TRBV7-9 to TRBJ2-5, with no clear D. There are 12 residues in the CDR3. With 1 base removed from V and 4 bases from J, the gap between germline ends came to 4 bases. The germline V gene encodes CDR1 SEHNR and CDR2 FQNEAQ (reference sequence). The CDR3 reads CASSLGRETQYF. The CDR3 nucleotides read TGTGCCAGCAGCTTAGGACGAGAGACCCAGTACTTC.

V and J are TRBV5-4 and TRBJ2-7, with unresolved D. This CDR3 comprises 13 residues. V gave up 4 bases and J gave up 5 bases, with 13 bases separating them. The germline CDR1 and CDR2 sequences are SGHNT and YYREEE (reference sequence). In nucleotides, the CDR3 is TGTGCCAGCAGCACGGGCTACCTCGACGAGCAGTACTTC. Translating gives CASSTGYLDEQYF.

The rearrangement links TRBV2 to TRBJ2-2; TRBD1 or TRBD2 may be the D gene (7 bases each). The V end lost 4 bases, the J end lost 4 bases, and 10 bases lay between the germline ends. Germline V gene lookup returns CDR1 SNHLY and CDR2 FYNNEI. The CDR3 is 14 residues long. The CDR3 DNA follows: TGTGCCAGCAGTGTCAGGGGGGGCACCGGGGAGCTGTTTTTT. Encoded protein: CASSVRGGTGELFF.

The rearrangement links TRBV5-6 to TRBJ2-4; the D is unclear. V lost 3 bases to trimming and J lost 0 bases, with 13 bases between them. This CDR3 is 16 amino acids long. Germline values: CDR1 SGHDT, CDR2 YYEEEE. The DNA of the CDR3 is TGTGCCAGCAGCTCTAGACCCCTTCTAGCCAAAAACATTCAGTACTTC. This codes for CASSSRPLLAKNIQYF.

The chain combines TRBV4-3 with TRBJ2-7; weak D call: TRBD1 (5 bases). Per the germline V gene, CDR1 is LGHNA and CDR2 is YSLEER. V was pared by 0 bases and J by 0 bases, with 9 bases between. The CDR3 length is 15 residues. The CDR3 sequence is CASSQERGYSYEQYF. In DNA form, the CDR3 reads TGCGCCAGCAGCCAAGAAAGGGGATACTCCTACGAGCAGTACTTC.

The rearrangement uses TRBV5-1 and TRBJ2-4; 10 bases fit TRBD2. Germline V gene sequence: CDR1 SGHRS, CDR2 YFSETQ. J gave up 7 bases and V 0 bases, and 7 bases lay outside the gene matches. This CDR3 region has 16 residues. CDR3 bases: TGCGCCAGCAGCTTGGAAGTGGGTAGCGGGGGGAACATTCAGTACTTC. Protein: CASSLEVGSGGNIQYF.

The V and J genes are TRBV6-5 and TRBJ1-3; tentatively, D is TRBD1 (5 bases). CDR1 and CDR2 (germline): MNHEY, SVGAGI. The CDR3 runs to 14 residues. The V end lost 0 bases, the J end lost 7 bases, and 10 bases lay between the germline ends. CDR3 protein: CASSYSMAGNTIYF. DNA for the CDR3: TGTGCCAGCAGTTACTCGATGGCAGGGAACACCATATATTTT.

The chain uses TRBV29-1 and TRBJ2-7; 7 bases agree with TRBD1. The J segment lost 2 bases and the V segment lost 7 bases, leaving 5 bases of the junction unmatched. Germline lookup yields CDR1 SQVTM and CDR2 ANQGSEA. This CDR3 has 12 residues. CDR3 residues: CSAGQDTYEQYF. The CDR3 region has the DNA TGCAGCGCCGGACAGGATACCTACGAGCAGTACTTC.

The CDR3: CASRETPSSSGNTGELFF. In DNA, the CDR3 is TGTGCCAGCAGAGAAACCCCATCATCCTCGGGCAACACCGGGGAGCTGTTTTTT. The chain is built from TRBV7-3 and TRBJ2-2; unclear D gene. This CDR3 has 18 amino acids. Germline CDR1 is SGHTA and CDR2 is FQGTGA. V lost 6 bases and J lost 2, with 22 bases in between. Drawing the rest from reference TRBV7-3 and TRBJ2-2, the complete variable domain is GAGVSQTPSNKVTEKGKYVELRCDPISGHTALYWYRQSLGQGPEFLIYFQGTGAADDSGLPNDRFFAVRPEGSVSTLKIQRTERGDSAVYLCASRETPSSSGNTGELFFGEGSRLTVL.

In this sample, this clone turned up once. V and J are TRBV4-3 and TRBJ2-1; 8 nucleotides match TRBD2. CDR1 and CDR2 (germline): LGHNA, YSLEER. V shed 1 base, J shed 2 bases, and the junction held 10 bases outside the gene matches. The CDR3 spans 18 residues. CDR3 region: CASSQVKAGGPPYNEQFF. Written as DNA, the CDR3 is TGCGCCAGCAGCCAAGTTAAGGCGGGGGGCCCTCCCTACAATGAGCAGTTCTTC.

V and J are TRBV19 and TRBJ1-1; 7 nucleotides line up with TRBD1. Germline values: CDR1 LNHDA, CDR2 SQIVND (reference sequence). Losses at the gene ends were 4 bases for V and 7 bases for J; bases not matched to a gene: 9. The CDR3 is 14 amino acids. CDR3 nucleotides: TGTGCCAGTAGTAAATCGACAGGGATTGGTGAAGCTTTCTTT. Translation: CASSKSTGIGEAFF.

This clone appeared a few times. This chain connects TRBV7-9 to TRBJ2-5; no clear D gene. V gave up 8 bases and J gave up 4 bases, with 11 bases separating them. Germline V CDR1 and CDR2: SEHNR, FQNEAQ (reference sequence). CDR3 length equals 12 residues. CDR3 residues: CASGLSGETQYF. As DNA, the CDR3 is TGTGCCAGCGGGCTCTCCGGAGAGACCCAGTACTTC.

V gene TRBV7-2 combines with J gene TRBJ2-1; the match to TRBD2 covers 9 bases. The CDR3 contains 15 residues. Germline trimming cut 1 base from V and 7 bases from J; bases unmatched to any gene: 5. Germline V CDR1 and CDR2: SGHTA, FQGNSA. CDR3: CASSLGGLARNEQFF. The CDR3 DNA reads as TGTGCCAGCAGCTTAGGGGGACTAGCTAGAAATGAGCAGTTCTTC.

This chain connects TRBV5-1 to TRBJ2-1; no clear D. This CDR3 spans 13 amino acids. The V end was cut by 2 bases, the J end by 5 bases, with 8 bases between. From germline, CDR1 is SGHRS and CDR2 YFSETQ. CDR3 protein: CASSFLRNNEQFF. In DNA form, the CDR3 reads TGCGCCAGCAGCTTTTTGAGAAACAATGAGCAGTTCTTC.

The CDR3: CASSRTTPRAGTPPGANVLTF. CDR3 DNA sequence: TGCGCCAGCAGCCGAACTACCCCTCGTGCAGGCACCCCGCCTGGGGCCAACGTCCTGACTTTC. The V call is TRBV4-1, the J call TRBJ2-6; D gene unclear. The CDR3 is made up of 21 amino acids. Germline CDR1 is MGHRA and CDR2 is YSYEKL. V was cut by 4 bases and J by 2 bases, with 27 bases left in between.

The chain carries TRBV5-4 and TRBJ2-2; 8 bases align to TRBD1. The CDR3 contains 15 residues. Trimming cost V 5 bases and J 2 bases; bases outside gene matches: 5. Germline CDR1 is SGHNT and CDR2 is YYREEE (reference sequence). The CDR3 DNA follows: TGTGCCAGCAGGTCAGGGGGCACAAACACCGGGGAGCTGTTTTTT. Translation: CASRSGGTNTGELFF. Full variable domain (rest looked up from reference TRBV5-4 and TRBJ2-2): ETGVTQSPTHLIKTRGQQVTLRCSSQSGHNTVSWYQQALGQGPQFIFQYYREEENGRGNFPPRFSGLQFPNYSSELNVNALELDDSALYLCASRSGGTNTGELFFGEGSRLTVL.

The chain is built from TRBV29-1 and TRBJ1-4, with unresolved D. V dropped 5 bases and J dropped 0 bases, with 10 bases sitting between them. In germline, CDR1 is SQVTM, CDR2 ANQGSEA. The CDR3 contains 14 residues. The CDR3 here is CSVSSPATNEKLFF. CDR3 DNA: TGCAGCGTTTCAAGCCCCGCAACTAATGAAAAACTGTTTTTT.

In this sample, this clone turned up once. This rearrangement joins TRBV29-1 to TRBJ2-5; 10 bases map to TRBD1. Germline loops: CDR1 SQVTM, CDR2 ANQGSEA. V lost 0 bases to trimming and J lost 3 bases; unmatched junction nucleotides: 4. CDR3 size: 15 residues. The CDR3 loop is CSVEDAGTGEETQYF. DNA for the CDR3: TGCAGCGTTGAAGATGCCGGGACAGGGGAAGAGACCCAGTACTTC.

The chain couples TRBV4-1 to TRBJ2-5; D call uncertain. The CDR3 extends over 12 amino acids. Germline CDR1 reads MGHRA; CDR2 reads YSYEKL. The germline V and J ends were trimmed by 3 bases and 4 bases, with 6 bases remaining between them. The CDR3 DNA is TGCGCCAGCAGCCATATTGGAGAGACCCAGTACTTC. Translated, it gives CASSHIGETQYF.

The chain couples TRBV30 to TRBJ1-4; a weak D match, TRBD1 (6 bases). The ends were cut back, 5 bases at V and 2 bases at J, with 12 bases in the middle. The length of the CDR3 is 14 residues. The germline V gene encodes CDR1 GTSNPN and CDR2 SVGIG (reference sequence). CDR3 nucleotide sequence: TGTGCCTGGGCCTGGGGGGGCACTAATGAAAAACTGTTTTTT. It encodes CAWAWGGTNEKLFF.